One TCR beta chain is described in this entry. Its antigen is not identified. These data originate in a study of T cells in narcolepsy. The overall study: Patients with NT1 or NT2 and healthy control donors were enrolled. Study conclusions and caveats: Blood of same and different patients, but not healthy controls, reportedly held recurring autoreactive clonotypes. In some patient and control memory CD4+ samples, autoreactive clones were absent. HCRT-specific and TRIB2-specific autoreactive clonotypes appeared among same-patient CSF and blood CD4+ clonotypes.

TCRdb's copy holds only in-frame clones and misses some; the assay was immunoSEQ multiplex PCR. This repertoire shows about 32,000 clones, approximately 86% found once; its top ten account for over 0.8%. With 0 bases removed from V and 6 bases from J, the gap between germline ends came to 14 bases. Germline lookup yields CDR1 LGHNA and CDR2 YNFKEQ. The CDR3 runs to 15 residues. This chain uses TRBV4-2 with TRBJ2-5; no definite D call. This clonotype originated in a human donor with narcolepsy. Sequencing input: CD45RA- memory CD4+ T cells from PBMCs. The CDR3 DNA reads as TGTGCCAGCAGCCAAGATGAGACCCCGGGCCAGACCCAGTACTTC. Translating it yields CASSQDETPGQTQYF.